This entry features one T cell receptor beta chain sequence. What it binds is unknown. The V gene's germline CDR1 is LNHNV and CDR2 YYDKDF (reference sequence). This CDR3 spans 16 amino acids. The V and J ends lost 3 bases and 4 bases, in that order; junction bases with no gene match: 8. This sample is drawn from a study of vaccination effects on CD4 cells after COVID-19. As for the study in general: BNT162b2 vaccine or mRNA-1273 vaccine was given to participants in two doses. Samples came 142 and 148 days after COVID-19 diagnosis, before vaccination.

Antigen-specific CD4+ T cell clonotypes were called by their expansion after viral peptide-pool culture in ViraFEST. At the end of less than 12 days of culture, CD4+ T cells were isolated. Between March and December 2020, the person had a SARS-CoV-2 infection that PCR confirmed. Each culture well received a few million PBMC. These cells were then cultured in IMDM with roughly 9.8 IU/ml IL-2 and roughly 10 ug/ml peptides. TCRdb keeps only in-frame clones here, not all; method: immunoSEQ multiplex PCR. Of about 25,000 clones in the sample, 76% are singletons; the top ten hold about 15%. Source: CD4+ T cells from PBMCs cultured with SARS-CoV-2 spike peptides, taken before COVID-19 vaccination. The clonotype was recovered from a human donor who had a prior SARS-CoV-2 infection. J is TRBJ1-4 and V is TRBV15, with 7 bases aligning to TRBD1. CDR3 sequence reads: CATSRTMDRHNEKLFF. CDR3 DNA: TGTGCCACCAGCAGGACCATGGACAGGCATAATGAAAAACTGTTTTTT.